The T cell receptor (beta chain) described here comes from a study of T cells in localized non-small cell lung cancer. General study results and limits: One tumor region alone was sequenced, and heterogeneity therefore remains possible. There were a median roughly 60 of the top 100 tumor clones appearing in adjacent lung. Peak T cell clonality was found in uninvolved adjacent lung, exceeding tumor. Higher blood T cell density tracked longer overall survival.

Concerning this clone: Its cognate antigen is unknown.

Sequencing used immunoSEQ multiplex PCR; TCRdb keeps in-frame clones, though not all of them. The sample has 50,000 to 60,000 clones, around three quarters seen once; the top ten hold roughly 4%. The length of the CDR3 is 13 residues. V was pared by 2 bases and J by 6 bases, with 8 bases between. Germline V gives CDR1 WNHNN, CDR2 SYGVQD (reference sequence). The clonotype was recovered from a woman between 35 and 70 years old with stage II lung adenocarcinoma. The chain carries TRBV10-1 and TRBJ2-1; either TRBD1 or TRBD2 may supply D (6 bases each). Specimen: PBMCs, collected before any cancer treatment. The CDR3 DNA follows: TGCGCCAGCAGTGAGGGGGGGCTCAATGAGCAGTTCTTC. Its protein product is CASSEGGLNEQFF.